This T cell receptor beta chain was identified in a study of radiotherapy plus CTLA-4 blockade in lung cancer. Study-level results: Blood-borne expansion of tumor-derived TCR clones followed radiotherapy plus ipilimumab.

CDR1 is SGHTA, CDR2 FQGTGA, per germline. The CDR3 has 15 amino acids. V was cut by 1 base and J by 0 bases, with 9 bases left in between. The method was immunoSEQ multiplex PCR; TCRdb's version includes in-frame clones alone and lacks a portion of them. The sample consists of tens of thousands of clones, around 80% of them appearing once. Those patients who had chemo-refractory metastatic non-small-cell lung cancer were given focal radiation along with CTLA-4 blockade through ipilimumab. Details on this clone: Its antigen is not known.

The source of this sequence is a human donor with non-small cell lung cancer who had stable disease on radiotherapy plus ipilimumab. The V gene is TRBV7-3, the J gene TRBJ1-1; unclear D gene. Specimen: peripheral blood, collected from a patient treated with radiotherapy plus ipilimumab. Written as DNA, the CDR3 is TGTGCCAGCAGCTTAAGTAGGGAAATGAACACTGAAGCTTTCTTT. This codes for CASSLSREMNTEAFF. Variable domain in full (rest from reference TRBV7-3 and TRBJ1-1): GAGVSQTPSNKVTEKGKYVELRCDPISGHTALYWYRQSLGQGPEFLIYFQGTGAADDSGLPNDRFFAVRPEGSVSTLKIQRTERGDSAVYLCASSLSREMNTEAFFGQGTRLTVV.